Each of the 30 T cell receptor beta chains below was sequenced from the same sample in a study of response to subunit inactivated influenza vaccine. TCRdb re-analysed the RT-PCR reads in MiXCR, keeping a single row per CDR3 protein. The profile shows roughly 650,000 distinct CDR3 sequences, approximately 15% of them singletons. The sequencing used PBMCs from blood, collected less than 13 days after vaccination. These TCRs come from a man aged 50 or older who received an inactivated influenza vaccine.

In this sample, this clonotype turned up many times. This rearrangement joins TRBV12-3 or TRBV12-4 to TRBJ2-1, with a weak D call TRBD2 (6 bases). V lost 3 bases and J lost 4, with 10 bases in between. This CDR3 spans 14 amino acids. The CDR3 here is CASSFRGLYNEQFF. DNA for the CDR3: TGTGCCAGCAGTTTCCGGGGGTTGTACAATGAGCAGTTCTTC.

This clonotype was found a few times. The junction shows a germline mismatch at one end, possibly a read error. This chain joins TRBV20-1 and TRBJ1-1; possible D gene TRBD1, 6 bases. This CDR3 spans 12 amino acids. The germline V gene encodes CDR1 DFQATT and CDR2 SNEGSKA (reference sequence). CDR3 sequence (DNA): TGCGGTGCCCGGGACACGGATTCTAGGGCTTTCTTT. Protein product: CGARDTDSRAFF.

This clonotype came up a few times. The V gene is TRBV5-1, the J gene TRBJ2-7; the match to TRBD1 covers 7 bases. Unmatched junction bases numbered 10, after V lost 5 bases and J lost 5 bases. The CDR3 is 14 amino acids. CDR1 and CDR2 from the germline V gene are SGHRS and YFSETQ. This CDR3 reads CASSLTTGYHEQYF. The CDR3 DNA follows: TGCGCCAGCAGTCTAACGACAGGGTATCACGAGCAGTACTTC.

The V call is TRBV4-3, the J call TRBJ2-1; 10 positions agree with TRBD2. Per the germline V gene, CDR1 is LGHNA and CDR2 is YSLEER. V lost 4 bases to trimming and J lost 9 bases; unmatched junction nucleotides: 6. The CDR3 spans 14 residues. CDR3 DNA sequence: TGCGCCAGCAGCCTTCTAGCGGGGGAGGGTGAGCAGTTCTTC. Amino acid sequence: CASSLLAGEGEQFF.

Ten or more counts support this clonotype. This chain links TRBV20-1 with TRBJ2-2; D unclear. CDR1 DFQATT and CDR2 SNEGSKA come from the germline V gene (reference sequence). V lost 3 bases to trimming and J lost 7 bases, with 3 bases between them. The CDR3 has 10 amino acids. The chain's CDR3 is CSARGGELFF. The CDR3 DNA sequence: TGCAGTGCTAGGGGCGGGGAGCTGTTTTTT.

This clonotype occurred a few times. This rearrangement joins TRBV5-6 to TRBJ2-5; 11 nucleotides agree with TRBD2. Trimming cost V 2 bases and J 5 bases; bases outside gene matches: 11. The CDR3 totals 17 residues. Germline V CDR1 and CDR2: SGHDT, YYEEEE. CDR3 coding DNA: TGTGCCAGCAGCTTCTTGACTAGCGGGGCCCTCGGGGAGACCCAGTACTTC. Encoded protein: CASSFLTSGALGETQYF.

The V call is TRBV7-2, the J call TRBJ2-3; D unresolved. The CDR3 length is 13 residues. Germline lookup yields CDR1 SGHTA and CDR2 FQGNSA. The V and J ends lost 0 bases and 6 bases respectively, with 7 bases between them. The CDR3 DNA follows: TGTGCCAGCAGCTTAGCCCTGCGGGATACGCAGTATTTT. It specifies CASSLALRDTQYF. The whole variable domain, remainder taken from reference TRBV7-2 and TRBJ2-3, is GAGVSQSPSNKVTEKGKDVELRCDPISGHTALYWYRQSLGQGLEFLIYFQGNSAPDKSGLPSDRFSAERTGGSVSTLTIQRTQQEDSAVYLCASSLALRDTQYFGPGTRLTVL.

This clonotype appeared a few times. Here the CDR3 reads CSVDKAFTDTQYF. CDR3 DNA sequence: TGCAGCGTTGACAAGGCGTTCACAGATACGCAGTATTTT. This chain joins TRBV29-1 and TRBJ2-3, with unresolved D. Trimming stripped 3 bases from V and 2 bases from J, with 9 bases between. Per germline, CDR1 SQVTM and CDR2 ANQGSEA. The CDR3 is 13 amino acids.

Here the CDR3 DNA reads TGTGCCAGCAGCCAAGTGCACTCTGGGGCCAACGTCCTGACTTTC. This encodes CASSQVHSGANVLTF. The J gene is TRBJ2-6, the V gene TRBV3-1; D is unclear. Germline V gene lookup returns CDR1 LGHDT and CDR2 YNNKEL (reference sequence). This CDR3 contains 15 residues. Trimming removed 1 base at V and 0 bases at J, with 4 bases between.

Only one count was recorded for this clonotype. The rearrangement links TRBV6-5 to TRBJ2-5, with D possibly called TRBD1 or TRBD2 (7 bases each). The CDR3 is made up of 16 amino acids. The V and J ends lost 1 base and 5 bases respectively, with 17 bases between them. Germline CDR1 is MNHEY and CDR2 is SVGAGI. CDR3 sequence reads: CASSYFGSRGGETQYF. The CDR3 nucleotides are TGTGCCAGCAGTTACTTCGGGAGCAGGGGGGGCGAGACCCAGTACTTC.

The chain uses TRBV20-1 and TRBJ2-3, with D unclear. The CDR3 contains 13 residues. V lost 5 bases and J 2 bases, leaving 11 bases between the germline ends. Looked up from germline, CDR1 is DFQATT and CDR2 is SNEGSKA (reference sequence). This CDR3 reads CSAPEGPTDTQYF. The CDR3 nucleotides are TGCAGTGCTCCCGAAGGGCCCACAGATACGCAGTATTTT.

This clonotype came up a few times. The chain uses TRBV12-3 or TRBV12-4 and TRBJ1-2, with 7 bases fitting TRBD1. The trim removed 6 bases at V and 1 base at J, leaving 5 bases unmatched. The CDR3 has 14 amino acids. The CDR3 region has the DNA TGTGCCAGCAGACGGACAGGATTTAACTATGGCTACACCTTC. As protein: CASRRTGFNYGYTF.

This sequence joins TRBV18 and TRBJ1-4; D call uncertain. The CDR3 is 15 residues long. V was shortened by 0 bases and J by 3 bases, with 8 bases between the two germline ends. Germline V CDR1 and CDR2: KGHSH, LQKENI. The CDR3 spells CASSPPGTANEKLFF. The DNA of the CDR3 is TGTGCCAGCTCACCACCCGGAACGGCTAATGAAAAACTGTTTTTT.

This clonotype was seen a handful of times. This sequence joins TRBV15 and TRBJ1-2; D may be TRBD1 (6 bases). The CDR3 is 13 residues long. Germline CDR1 and CDR2: LNHNV and YYDKDF (reference sequence). Trimming removed 3 bases at V and 14 bases at J, with 19 bases between. CDR3: CATSRTLQGLSTF. The DNA for the CDR3 is TGTGCCACCAGCAGGACTCTACAGGGTTTATCGACCTTC.

The chain couples TRBV28 to TRBJ2-3; 9 bases match TRBD2. Looked up from germline, CDR1 is MDHEN and CDR2 is SYDVKM. CDR3 length: 14 amino acids. V lost 8 bases to trimming and J lost 3 bases; unmatched junction nucleotides: 6. The CDR3 protein is CASVRSGGTDTQYF. CDR3 bases: TGTGCCAGCGTTAGGAGCGGGGGGACAGATACGCAGTATTTT.

This clonotype was found a few times. V gene TRBV2 combines with J gene TRBJ2-7, with 7 bases aligning to TRBD2. J was trimmed by 4 bases and V by 6 bases; bases with no gene match: 12. This CDR3 region has 15 residues. Germline V gene data show CDR1 as SNHLY and CDR2 as FYNNEI. The CDR3 DNA follows: TGTGCCAGCAGCGCAATAGCGGGTTTGTCTTACGAGCAGTACTTC. Its protein is CASSAIAGLSYEQYF.

The table lists this clonotype with many counts. V gene TRBV6-6 combines with J gene TRBJ2-7; no reliable D call. The CDR3 is 11 residues long. The germline CDR1 and CDR2 sequences are MNHNY and SVGAGI (reference sequence). Deletions cut 0 bases from V and 5 bases from J, with 2 bases between. CDR3 in DNA: TGTGCCAGCAGTTACTCGGACGAGCAGTACTTC. Its translation is CASSYSDEQYF.

This chain connects TRBV7-2 to TRBJ2-7; 11 positions match TRBD2. With V trimmed by 4 bases and J by 4 bases, 6 bases remained unmatched. This CDR3 is built from 15 residues. Germline V gene sequence: CDR1 SGHTA, CDR2 FQGNSA. The CDR3 spells CASSSSSGRFYEQYF. Here the CDR3 DNA reads TGTGCCAGCAGCTCTTCTAGCGGGAGGTTTTACGAGCAGTACTTC.

This clonotype was counted only a few times. The chain couples TRBV7-6 to TRBJ2-1; D gene unclear. V was clipped by 1 base and J by 0 bases, with 10 bases between them. There are 16 residues in the CDR3. Germline lookup yields CDR1 SGHVS and CDR2 FNYEAQ. The chain's CDR3 is CASSLVAGNSYNEQFF. CDR3 sequence (DNA): TGTGCCAGCAGCTTAGTAGCTGGAAACTCCTACAATGAGCAGTTCTTC.

This chain connects TRBV7-9 to TRBJ2-5; 7 nucleotides align to TRBD2. Germline assignment: CDR1 SEHNR and CDR2 FQNEAQ (reference sequence). After removal of 5 bases from V and 2 bases from J, the junction contained 11 bases not matched to a gene. This CDR3 has 16 amino acids. Here the CDR3 DNA reads TGTGCCAGCAGCCAATGGGACTACCTGGGGCAAGAGACCCAGTACTTC. Amino acid sequence: CASSQWDYLGQETQYF.

The chain employs TRBV20-1 and TRBJ1-4; possibly TRBD1 for D (5 bases). Germline V gene data show CDR1 as DFQATT and CDR2 as SNEGSKA (reference sequence). This CDR3 has 13 amino acids. The V gene lost 5 bases and the J gene lost 8 bases, with 15 bases spanning the gap. CDR3 bases: TGCAGTGCTCGGGCGGGGGAGGCAGAAAAACTGTTTTTT. Protein product: CSARAGEAEKLFF.

Ten or more counts support this clonotype. The CDR3 region has the DNA TGTGCCAGCTCACCGGGAGGGTTGGATACAGATACGCAGTATTTT. Amino acid sequence: CASSPGGLDTDTQYF. The chain links TRBV18 to TRBJ2-3, with 7 bases matching TRBD2. After removal of 3 bases from V and 3 bases from J, the junction contained 6 bases not matched to a gene. CDR1 is KGHSH, CDR2 LQKENI, per germline. The CDR3 loop spans 15 amino acids.

This clonotype came up a few times. This chain connects TRBV2 to TRBJ2-2, with D possibly TRBD2 on 7 matching bases. The CDR3 totals 15 residues. The germline V gene encodes CDR1 SNHLY and CDR2 FYNNEI. With 4 bases removed from V and 2 bases from J, the gap between germline ends came to 11 bases. The CDR3 sequence: CASSVGGVNTGELFF. The CDR3, as DNA: TGTGCCAGCAGTGTAGGGGGGGTTAACACCGGGGAGCTGTTTTTT. The full variable domain, rest sourced from reference TRBV2 and TRBJ2-2, is EPEVTQTPSHQVTQMGQEVILRCVPISNHLYFYWYRQILGQKVEFLVSFYNNEISEKSEIFDDQFSVERPDGSNFTLKIRSTKLEDSAMYFCASSVGGVNTGELFFGEGSRLTVL.

The chain combines TRBV30 with TRBJ1-2; a possible D gene is TRBD1 (6 bases). The CDR3 has 12 residues. V was cut by 7 bases and J by 7 bases, with 16 bases left in between. Germline CDR1 is GTSNPN and CDR2 is SVGIG (reference sequence). The CDR3 protein is CAFKRQDFGYTF. The DNA for the CDR3 is TGTGCCTTTAAGAGACAGGACTTTGGCTACACCTTC.

The table lists this clonotype with a few counts. The chain links TRBV7-2 to TRBJ2-5; 8 bases align to TRBD1. Germline values: CDR1 SGHTA, CDR2 FQGNSA. V lost 3 bases to trimming and J lost 4 bases; unmatched junction nucleotides: 4. CDR3 length: 14 amino acids. In DNA, the CDR3 is TGTGCCAGCAGCTTCGGGGACAGGCGAGAGACCCAGTACTTC. This translates into CASSFGDRRETQYF.

This chain connects TRBV6-2 or TRBV6-3 to TRBJ2-5; D unclear. V was clipped by 5 bases and J by 5 bases, with 18 bases between them. The CDR3 has 15 residues. Germline V gives CDR1 MNHEY, CDR2 SVGEGT. The CDR3 reads CASSLSGFNGETQYF. CDR3 in DNA: TGTGCCAGCAGTCTTTCCGGGTTCAATGGGGAGACCCAGTACTTC.

The genes are TRBV20-1 and TRBJ2-1, with 12 positions matching TRBD2. The CDR3 runs 16 residues. From germline, CDR1 is DFQATT and CDR2 SNEGSKA (reference sequence). With 8 bases clipped from V and 0 bases from J, the junction kept 8 bases outside the gene matches. The CDR3 sequence is CSPVSSGRASYNEQFF. CDR3 in DNA: TGCAGTCCGGTGTCTAGCGGGAGGGCCTCCTACAATGAGCAGTTCTTC.

This clonotype was counted at least ten times. The J gene is TRBJ2-1, the V gene TRBV20-1, with 13 bases lining up with TRBD2. The CDR3 has 14 residues. Germline V gene lookup returns CDR1 DFQATT and CDR2 SNEGSKA (reference sequence). The CDR3 here is CSTSGRDSYNEQFF. In DNA, the CDR3 is TGCAGCACTAGCGGGAGGGACTCCTACAATGAGCAGTTCTTC.

The J gene is TRBJ2-7, the V gene TRBV20-1, with unresolved D. The V gene lost 4 bases and the J gene lost 0 bases, with 10 bases spanning the gap. The CDR3 runs 13 residues. CDR1 DFQATT and CDR2 SNEGSKA come from the germline V gene (reference sequence). CDR3 coding DNA: TGCAGTGCTACGACCGTAGGCTCCTACGAGCAGTACTTC. It encodes CSATTVGSYEQYF.

This clonotype has a handful of counts. The V call is TRBV9, the J call TRBJ2-3; 7 bases map to TRBD2. Germline V gives CDR1 SGDLS, CDR2 YYNGEE. The V segment lost 3 bases and the J segment 10 bases; nucleotides outside the gene matches: 11. This CDR3 spans 14 amino acids. CDR3 sequence (DNA): TGTGCCAGCAGCGGGGGGGGAGCTGTAAGGGCGCAGTATTTT. Translation: CASSGGGAVRAQYF.